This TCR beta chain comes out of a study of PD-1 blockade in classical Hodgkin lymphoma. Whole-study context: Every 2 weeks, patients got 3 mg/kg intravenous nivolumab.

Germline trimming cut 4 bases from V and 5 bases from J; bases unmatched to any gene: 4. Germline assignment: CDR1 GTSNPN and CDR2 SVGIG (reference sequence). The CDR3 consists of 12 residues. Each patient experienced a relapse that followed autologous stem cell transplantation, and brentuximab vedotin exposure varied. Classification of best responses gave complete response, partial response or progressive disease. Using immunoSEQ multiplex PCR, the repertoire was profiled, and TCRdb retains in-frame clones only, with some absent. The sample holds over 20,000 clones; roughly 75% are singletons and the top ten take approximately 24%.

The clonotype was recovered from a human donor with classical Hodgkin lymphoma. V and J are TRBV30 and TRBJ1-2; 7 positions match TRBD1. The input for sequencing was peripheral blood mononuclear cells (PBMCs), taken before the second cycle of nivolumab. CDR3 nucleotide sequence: TGTGCCTGGACGCAGGGGGGATATGGCTACACCTTC. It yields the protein CAWTQGGYGYTF.